The 31 T cell receptor beta chains below all came from one sample that was sequenced in a study of identical twins. One entry per CDR3 protein results from TCRdb running MiXCR on the 5' RACE reads. The table includes around 220,000 distinct CDR3 sequences, roughly a tenth detected once. Sample: memory T cells sorted from blood. These receptors were obtained from a man between 45 and 60 years old in good health.

This rearrangement joins TRBV3-1 to TRBJ1-2; D unresolved. CDR1 and CDR2 (germline): LGHDT, YNNKEL (reference sequence). The V and J ends lost 5 bases and 0 bases respectively, with 13 bases between them. The CDR3 totals 15 residues. The CDR3 sequence is CASSSRVRANYGYTF. Here the CDR3 DNA reads TGTGCCAGCAGCTCCCGGGTTAGAGCTAACTATGGCTACACCTTC.

The chain couples TRBV2 to TRBJ2-2, with D possibly matching TRBD2 (5 bases). Trimming pared 0 bases from V and 7 bases from J, leaving 12 bases between. The CDR3 totals 15 residues. Germline V gene sequence: CDR1 SNHLY, CDR2 FYNNEI. The CDR3 loop is CASSEARTRGGELFF. The DNA of the CDR3 is TGTGCCAGCAGTGAAGCGCGGACTCGGGGCGGGGAGCTGTTTTTT.

The rearrangement uses TRBV21-1 and TRBJ2-7. TRBV21-1 is recorded as a pseudogene. This CDR3 is 16 amino acids long. CDR3 nucleotide sequence: TGTGCCAGCAGCAAAGAGCCTGACCTAATCTCCTACGAGCAGTACTTC. Amino acids: CASSKEPDLISYEQYF.

Only a few counts were recorded for this clonotype. V gene TRBV11-3 combines with J gene TRBJ2-5; D uncertain. This CDR3 has 15 amino acids. Looked up from germline, CDR1 is SGHNT and CDR2 is YENEEA. The germline V and J ends were trimmed by 1 base and 4 bases, with 13 bases remaining between them. The CDR3 protein is CASSLGRALLETQYF. CDR3 nucleotide sequence: TGTGCCAGCAGCTTAGGCCGGGCACTATTAGAGACCCAGTACTTC.

This clonotype was detected a few times. The V call is TRBV9, the J call TRBJ1-1, with D tentatively TRBD1 (5 bases). Trimming removed 2 bases from V and 2 bases from J, with 13 bases in between. This CDR3 has 15 residues. CDR1 and CDR2 from the germline V gene are SGDLS and YYNGEE. Here the CDR3 reads CASSVTGVRNTEAFF. CDR3 coding DNA: TGTGCCAGCAGCGTTACAGGAGTTCGAAACACTGAAGCTTTCTTT.

This clonotype appeared many times. This chain links TRBV4-3 with TRBJ2-4; the D gene is possibly TRBD2 (7 bases). V shed 1 base and J shed 0 bases, with 10 bases lying between them. The CDR3 spans 16 residues. Germline V gene lookup returns CDR1 LGHNA and CDR2 YSLEER. CDR3 DNA sequence: TGCGCCAGCAGCCAAGTGGGGGGGCGAGCCAAAAACATTCAGTACTTC. Translated, it gives CASSQVGGRAKNIQYF.

The chain employs TRBV20-1 and TRBJ2-1; weak D call: TRBD1 (6 bases). Germline CDR1 DFQATT, CDR2 SNEGSKA (reference sequence). The CDR3 spans 11 residues. The V gene lost 6 bases and the J gene lost 10 bases, with 13 bases spanning the gap. CDR3 sequence: CSAPRGFEQFF. DNA of the CDR3: TGCAGTGCCCCAAGGGGGTTCGAGCAGTTCTTC.

This clonotype was counted at least ten times. The V call is TRBV10-3, the J call TRBJ2-1, with 10 bases that match TRBD2. The CDR3 has 13 residues. V lost 8 bases to trimming and J lost 5 bases; unmatched junction nucleotides: 3. CDR1 ENHRY and CDR2 SYGVKD come from the germline V gene. Here the CDR3 reads CAIASGGNNEQFF. The CDR3 DNA sequence: TGTGCCATCGCTAGCGGGGGCAACAATGAGCAGTTCTTC.

This clonotype was recorded many times. This sequence joins TRBV5-4 and TRBJ2-2, with 10 bases that match TRBD2. Looked up from germline, CDR1 is SGHNT and CDR2 is YYREEE (reference sequence). V lost 0 bases to trimming and J lost 2 bases; unmatched junction nucleotides: 10. The CDR3 totals 19 residues. The CDR3 reads CASSLAAGLAEINTGELFF. The CDR3 region has the DNA TGTGCCAGCAGCTTGGCCGCCGGACTAGCGGAAATCAACACCGGGGAGCTGTTTTTT. The complete variable domain, with remaining parts taken from reference TRBV5-4 and TRBJ2-2, reads ETGVTQSPTHLIKTRGQQVTLRCSSQSGHNTVSWYQQALGQGPQFIFQYYREEENGRGNFPPRFSGLQFPNYSSELNVNALELDDSALYLCASSLAAGLAEINTGELFFGEGSRLTVL.

This clonotype was counted many times. The genes are TRBV7-2 and TRBJ1-5; D not resolved. The CDR3 contains 15 residues. The V gene lost 4 bases and the J gene lost 0 bases, with 10 bases spanning the gap. Looked up from germline, CDR1 is SGHTA and CDR2 is FQGNSA. CDR3 coding DNA: TGTGCCAGCAGCTCCGCAGGTAATAGCAATCAGCCCCAGCATTTT. Translation gives CASSSAGNSNQPQHF.

The chain recombines TRBV7-6 with TRBJ2-2, with D possibly TRBD1 on 5 matching bases. Per germline, CDR1 SGHVS and CDR2 FNYEAQ. This CDR3 spans 19 amino acids. V gave up 3 bases and J gave up 3 bases, with 23 bases separating them. DNA of the CDR3: TGTGCCAGCAGCTTCAAACGGGCCTCACCGCCCAGGGACACCGGGGAGCTGTTTTTT. Protein sequence: CASSFKRASPPRDTGELFF.

The V call is TRBV9, the J call TRBJ2-2; tentatively, D is TRBD1 or TRBD2 (5 bases each). Germline V gives CDR1 SGDLS, CDR2 YYNGEE. The CDR3 consists of 14 residues. V lost 3 bases and J lost 0, with 6 bases in between. CDR3 sequence (DNA): TGTGCCAGCAGCGGGGGGTCGAACACCGGGGAGCTGTTTTTT. It yields the protein CASSGGSNTGELFF.

DNA of the CDR3: TGCAGTGCCAGCAACTACGAGCAGTACTTC. It specifies CSASNYEQYF. J is TRBJ2-7 and V is TRBV20-1; D remains ambiguous. There are 10 residues in the CDR3. Trimming shortened V by 6 bases and J by 3 bases, and 6 bases separated the two germline ends. In germline, CDR1 is DFQATT, CDR2 SNEGSKA (reference sequence).

At least ten counts were recorded for this clonotype. The chain is built from TRBV7-3 and TRBJ2-1, with 7 bases fitting TRBD2. The CDR3 has 15 amino acids. CDR1 is SGHTA and CDR2 is FQGTGA in the germline V gene. The J segment lost 8 bases and the V segment lost 6 bases, leaving 13 bases of the junction unmatched. The CDR3: CASSFQLSGIYEQFF. CDR3 nucleotide sequence: TGTGCCAGCAGTTTCCAGCTAAGCGGGATCTATGAGCAGTTCTTC.

This clonotype was seen only a few times. The V and J genes are TRBV18 and TRBJ2-7; 10 nucleotides agree with TRBD1. After removal of 4 bases from V and 5 bases from J, the junction contained 8 bases not matched to a gene. The CDR3 totals 15 residues. Germline V gene data show CDR1 as KGHSH and CDR2 as LQKENI. CDR3 sequence reads: CASSRETGGGNEQYF. CDR3 sequence (DNA): TGTGCCAGCTCACGGGAGACAGGGGGCGGGAACGAGCAGTACTTC.

The chain recombines TRBV4-1 with TRBJ2-3; 11 bases fit TRBD1. V shed 0 bases and J 3 bases; nucleotides not matched to a gene: 20. CDR3 length equals 22 residues. CDR1 is MGHRA, CDR2 YSYEKL, per germline. CDR3 residues: CASSQDWPDRGQGPAETDTQYF. In DNA form, the CDR3 reads TGCGCCAGCAGCCAAGATTGGCCGGACAGGGGGCAGGGCCCGGCGGAAACAGATACGCAGTATTTT.

This chain uses TRBV5-1 with TRBJ2-7; the D gene is possibly TRBD2 (6 bases). CDR3 length: 17 amino acids. V lost 0 bases and J 5 bases, leaving 21 bases between the germline ends. CDR1 SGHRS and CDR2 YFSETQ come from the germline V gene. The CDR3 sequence: CASSLAAGLRISDEQYF. CDR3 sequence (DNA): TGCGCCAGCAGCTTGGCCGCGGGACTCCGGATATCGGACGAGCAGTACTTC.

To note about this clonotype: A much larger clone differs by one base, so this may be a read error. The chain couples TRBV18 to TRBJ1-2; D is unresolved. The CDR3 covers 14 residues. CDR1 KGHSH and CDR2 LQKENI come from the germline V gene. In DNA form, the CDR3 reads TGTGCCAGCTCACCGGAGGGCGGGAACTATGGCTCCACCTTC. Translated: CASSPEGGNYGSTF.

The sample holds many counts of this clonotype. This chain uses TRBV20-1 with TRBJ1-1, with D unclear. The CDR3 is made up of 14 amino acids. Between the trimmed V and J ends, which lost 0 bases and 1 base, there was a span of 9 bases. The germline V gene has CDR1 DFQATT and CDR2 SNEGSKA (reference sequence). The CDR3 DNA is TGCAGTGCTAGAGATGAGGCGAGGAACACTGAAGCTTTCTTT. This codes for CSARDEARNTEAFF.

The chain is built from TRBV5-1 and TRBJ2-7; D possibly uses TRBD1 or TRBD2 (5 bases each). V was shortened by 1 base and J by 3 bases, with 14 bases between the two germline ends. The CDR3 is made up of 15 amino acids. CDR1 SGHRS and CDR2 YFSETQ come from the germline V gene. CDR3 region: CASSLTRGFDYEQYF. CDR3 nucleotides: TGCGCCAGCAGCTTGACGAGGGGCTTCGACTACGAGCAGTACTTC. The variable domain in full, with the rest retrieved from reference TRBV5-1 and TRBJ2-7, is KAGVTQTPRYLIKTRGQQVTLSCSPISGHRSVSWYQQTPGQGLQFLFEYFSETQRNKGNFPGRFSGRQFSNSRSEMNVSTLELGDSALYLCASSLTRGFDYEQYFGPGTRLTVT.

This clonotype was counted only a few times. The chain links TRBV3-1 to TRBJ1-1, with 7 nucleotides matching TRBD1. Germline V CDR1 and CDR2: LGHDT, YNNKEL (reference sequence). This CDR3 has 14 amino acids. Unmatched junction bases numbered 10, after V lost 7 bases and J lost 5 bases. The CDR3 spells CASTLTGAGTEAFF. CDR3 DNA sequence: TGTGCCAGCACCCTAACAGGGGCGGGGACTGAAGCTTTCTTT.

The sample holds many counts of this clonotype. This chain joins TRBV11-1 and TRBJ2-3, with 8 bases fitting TRBD2. Losses at the gene ends were 5 bases for V and 3 bases for J; bases not matched to a gene: 10. Germline loops: CDR1 SGHAT, CDR2 FQDESV (reference sequence). This CDR3 has 16 amino acids. In DNA form, the CDR3 reads TGTGCCAGCAGCCATAGCAGCGGGAGTGGGACAGATACGCAGTATTTT. Amino acid sequence: CASSHSSGSGTDTQYF. Filled out from reference TRBV11-1 and TRBJ2-3, the complete variable domain reads EAEVAQSPRYKITEKSQAVAFWCDPISGHATLYWYRQILGQGPELLVQFQDESVVDDSQLPKDRFSAERLKGVDSTLKIQPAELGDSAMYLCASSHSSGSGTDTQYFGPGTRLTVL.

This clonotype was recorded at least ten times. This chain uses TRBV5-1 with TRBJ2-3; D is uncertain. The germline CDR1 and CDR2 sequences are SGHRS and YFSETQ. Trimming left V 2 bases short and J 2 bases short, with 6 bases between. The CDR3 has 13 amino acids. CDR3 sequence: CASSLTNTDTQYF. Here the CDR3 DNA reads TGCGCCAGCAGCTTAACCAACACAGATACGCAGTATTTT.

There are a few counts of this clonotype. The chain uses TRBV11-2 and TRBJ2-2; D might be TRBD1 (5 bases). Between the trimmed V and J ends, which lost 2 bases and 3 bases, there was a span of 7 bases. This CDR3 is 14 amino acids long. The V gene's germline CDR1 is SGHAT and CDR2 FQNNGV. In nucleotides, the CDR3 is TGTGCCAGCAGCTTAACAGGACACACCGGGGAGCTGTTTTTT. It is translated as CASSLTGHTGELFF. Using reference TRBV11-2 and TRBJ2-2 for the parts outside the CDR3, the full variable domain is EAGVAQSPRYKIIEKRQSVAFWCNPISGHATLYWYQQILGQGPKLLIQFQNNGVVDDSQLPKDRFSAERLKGVDSTLKIQPAKLEDSAVYLCASSLTGHTGELFFGEGSRLTVL.

Ten or more counts support this clonotype. This chain connects TRBV7-9 to TRBJ2-1, with D unclear. Germline loops: CDR1 SEHNR, CDR2 FQNEAQ (reference sequence). This CDR3 comprises 14 residues. The V and J ends lost 4 bases and 2 bases respectively, with 9 bases between them. The CDR3 sequence is CASSSPGPYNEQFF. CDR3 DNA: TGTGCCAGCAGCTCACCGGGTCCCTACAATGAGCAGTTCTTC.

This chain uses TRBV7-2 with TRBJ2-5; D remains unclear. With 1 base removed from V and 5 bases from J, the gap between germline ends came to 8 bases. The CDR3 contains 13 residues. Germline V gives CDR1 SGHTA, CDR2 FQGNSA. The CDR3 DNA follows: TGTGCCAGCAGCTTAGTGGTTGGGGAGACCCAGTACTTC. Amino acids: CASSLVVGETQYF.

This sequence joins TRBV14 and TRBJ2-2, with 13 nucleotides matching TRBD2. Germline lookup yields CDR1 SGHDN and CDR2 FVKESK. The CDR3 has 16 amino acids. V was clipped by 4 bases and J by 5 bases; unmatched bases: 4. The CDR3 region has the DNA TGTGCCAGCAGCCGGACTAGCGGGAGTATAACCGGGGAGCTGTTTTTT. It specifies CASSRTSGSITGELFF.

The chain uses TRBV19 and TRBJ1-1; 7 bases align to TRBD1. CDR1 and CDR2 from the germline V gene are LNHDA and SQIVND (reference sequence). CDR3 length: 13 amino acids. V trimming: 6 bases; J trimming: 1 base; junction bases outside the gene matches: 2. The CDR3 loop is CASRDRPNTEAFF. For the CDR3, the DNA is TGTGCCAGTAGGGACAGGCCGAACACTGAAGCTTTCTTT. The entire variable domain, with the rest obtained from reference TRBV19 and TRBJ1-1, is as follows: DGGITQSPKYLFRKEGQNVTLSCEQNLNHDAMYWYRQDPGQGLRLIYYSQIVNDFQKGDIAEGYSVSREKKESFPLTVTSAQKNPTAFYLCASRDRPNTEAFFGQGTRLTVV.

This clonotype occurred a few times. The chain recombines TRBV7-2 with TRBJ2-5; TRBD2 aligns across 8 bases. The CDR3 extends over 16 amino acids. The germline gives CDR1 SGHTA, CDR2 FQGNSA. V lost 3 bases to trimming and J lost 5 bases; unmatched junction nucleotides: 11. The DNA for the CDR3 is TGTGCCAGCAGCTTGAGCGGGAGAGTCGTTAGCGAGACCCAGTACTTC. As protein: CASSLSGRVVSETQYF.

The J gene is TRBJ1-4, the V gene TRBV7-2; possible D gene TRBD1, 5 bases. V was clipped by 5 bases and J by 3 bases, with 16 bases between them. Germline values: CDR1 SGHTA, CDR2 FQGNSA. The CDR3 is 16 residues long. The CDR3 loop reads CASSVGIRGPNEKLFF. CDR3 sequence (DNA): TGTGCCAGCAGCGTGGGGATAAGGGGCCCTAATGAAAAACTGTTTTTT.

This clonotype has ten or more counts. The chain uses TRBV5-1 and TRBJ2-7, with a tentative D call TRBD1 (5 bases). Trimming removed 1 base at V and 4 bases at J, with 9 bases between. This CDR3 contains 13 residues. Germline-derived CDR1 and CDR2 are SGHRS and YFSETQ. The DNA for the CDR3 is TGCGCCAGCAGCTTGAGGGGTGTGTACGAGCAGTACTTC. Amino acid sequence: CASSLRGVYEQYF.